One sample yielded the 28 T cell receptor beta chains listed below, sequenced in a study of blood T cells in healthy people across ages (dated by TCRdb to the mid-2010s). Library preparation used 5' RACE. Reads for this sample came from an Illumina HiSeq 2500. The second PCR ran for about 6 to 12 cycles and used a J-beta primer mix along with a sample-barcoded 5' primer. TCRdb itself trimmed the public reads at Q25 with fastp, ran MiXCR and retained productive beta chains. Rows matching on CDR3 protein sequence are summarized as one entry with the most common DNA and genes. Present in this sample are over 550,000 distinct CDR3 sequences, less than 35% of which were seen just once. The leading ten clones occupy 15% to 17% of the sample. The specimen was blood. These TCRs come from a woman of 80 years or more in good health.

This rearrangement joins TRBV20-1 to TRBJ2-5; D is tentatively TRBD1 or TRBD2 (5 bases each). The J call could be wrong; TRBJ2-7 is a better fit for the DNA end. This CDR3 has 11 residues. CDR1 DFQATT and CDR2 SNEGSKA come from the germline V gene (reference sequence). The CDR3 DNA follows: TGCAGTGCTGGGGGTATAGGCGAGCAGTACTTC. This gives the protein CSAGGIGEQYF.

The chain employs TRBV15 and TRBJ1-4; 7 bases match TRBD1. Germline trimming cut 8 bases from V and 6 bases from J; bases unmatched to any gene: 9. Germline lookup yields CDR1 LNHNV and CDR2 YYDKDF (reference sequence). This CDR3 is built from 14 residues. This chain's CDR3 is CATGLQGRDEKLFF. The DNA of the CDR3 is TGTGCCACCGGATTACAGGGGCGTGATGAAAAACTGTTTTTT.

This clonotype appeared a few times. The V and J genes are TRBV12-3 or TRBV12-4 and TRBJ1-5; D not certain. V lost 6 bases and J 0 bases, leaving 12 bases between the germline ends. This CDR3 has 15 residues. The CDR3 sequence is CASSPGRNSNQPQHF. CDR3 in DNA: TGTGCCAGCAGCCCCGGCAGGAATAGCAATCAGCCCCAGCATTTT.

The rearrangement links TRBV2 to TRBJ1-1, with no clear D. In germline, CDR1 is SNHLY, CDR2 FYNNEI. The CDR3 loop spans 13 amino acids. The ends were cut back, 7 bases at V and 8 bases at J, with 17 bases in the middle. The CDR3 spells CASTERWVVEAFF. CDR3 bases: TGTGCCAGCACCGAGAGGTGGGTAGTCGAAGCTTTCTTT.

The rearrangement uses TRBV6-1 and TRBJ1-5, with a possible D match to TRBD1 (6 bases). The CDR3 has 15 amino acids. V was trimmed by 4 bases and J by 0 bases, leaving 10 bases between them. Germline V CDR1 and CDR2: MNHNS, SASEGT. In DNA, the CDR3 is TGTGCCAGCAGTGGATCAGGGGCTAGCAATCAGCCCCAGCATTTT. Amino acid sequence: CASSGSGASNQPQHF.

Points on this clonotype: One junction end disagrees with the germline gene, perhaps due to a read error. The chain links TRBV2 to TRBJ1-1; D remains ambiguous. The germline V gene encodes CDR1 SNHLY and CDR2 FYNNEI. The CDR3 has 16 residues. CDR3 sequence (DNA): TGTACCAGCAGTGAAGCGCTTCGAGGATTCCGTGGTGAAGCTTTCTTT. Protein: CTSSEALRGFRGEAFF.

V is TRBV20-1 and J is TRBJ2-5; 7 nucleotides line up with TRBD1. The end of the DNA fits TRBJ2-7 better, so the J call may be wrong. Germline V CDR1 and CDR2: DFQATT, SNEGSKA (reference sequence). The CDR3 sequence is 13 residues long. The CDR3 coding sequence is TGCAGTGTATCGGACAGGCTAACCTACGAGCAGTACTTC. Its translation: CSVSDRLTYEQYF.

The chain combines TRBV12-3 or TRBV12-4 with TRBJ2-3; 8 positions agree with TRBD2. With V trimmed by 4 bases and J by 4 bases, 4 bases remained unmatched. The CDR3 is 14 amino acids. The CDR3 is CASSYREGPDTQYF. CDR3 nucleotide sequence: TGTGCCAGCAGTTATCGGGAGGGCCCAGATACGCAGTATTTT.

The V gene is TRBV12-3 or TRBV12-4, the J gene TRBJ2-5, with D unresolved. The J call may be in error: the DNA end matches TRBJ2-7 better. This CDR3 has 13 amino acids. CDR3 DNA: TGTGCCAGCAGCCCAGACGTCCTCTACGAGCAGTACTTC. It is translated as CASSPDVLYEQYF.

Points on this clonotype: A much larger clone differs by one base, so this may be a read error. V gene TRBV13 combines with J gene TRBJ2-5; 10 nucleotides match TRBD2. Germline-derived CDR1 and CDR2 are PRHDT and FYEKMQ (reference sequence). This CDR3 spans 15 amino acids. V shed 7 bases, J shed 11 bases, and the junction held 16 bases outside the gene matches. The CDR3 bases are TGTGCCAGCAACATAGCGGGGGGCACTACGAATGAGCAGTACTTC. It encodes CASNIAGGTTNEQYF. The whole variable domain, filled in from reference TRBV13 and TRBJ2-5, reads AAGVIQSPRHLIKEKRETATLKCYPIPRHDTVYWYQQGPGQDPQFLISFYEKMQSDKGSIPDRFSAQQFSDYHSELNMSSLELGDSALYFCASNIAGGTTNEQYFGPGTRLLVL.

Many counts were recorded for this clonotype. The rearrangement uses TRBV27 and TRBJ2-1; D perhaps matches TRBD1 (6 bases). Germline CDR1 and CDR2: MNHEY and SMNVEV (reference sequence). V was shortened by 6 bases and J by 4 bases, with 13 bases between the two germline ends. This CDR3 has 14 residues. In DNA form, the CDR3 reads TGTGCCAGCAGCCAACAGGGATTATACAATGAGCAGTTCTTC. As protein: CASSQQGLYNEQFF.

The chain employs TRBV12-3 or TRBV12-4 and TRBJ2-3, with D possibly matching TRBD2 (7 bases). The V end was cut by 3 bases, the J end by 3 bases, with 16 bases between. The CDR3 is made up of 16 amino acids. The CDR3 spells CASSFGGGAYTDTQYF. The CDR3 DNA follows: TGTGCCAGCAGTTTTGGTGGGGGGGCGTATACAGATACGCAGTATTTT.

The chain joins TRBV20-1 to TRBJ2-3, with 12 bases identical to TRBD2. Per the germline V gene, CDR1 is DFQATT and CDR2 is SNEGSKA (reference sequence). V dropped 5 bases and J dropped 2; count of bases not matched to a gene: 5. CDR3 length: 15 residues. CDR3 in amino acids: CSAATSGGDTDTQYF. The CDR3 region has the DNA TGCAGTGCTGCGACTAGCGGGGGAGACACAGATACGCAGTATTTT.

This clonotype was recorded a few times. The chain combines TRBV6-1 with TRBJ1-2; D is unclear. The CDR3 length is 13 residues. Trimming took 7 bases from V and 0 from J, leaving 9 bases between them. Germline CDR1 is MNHNS and CDR2 is SASEGT. The CDR3 coding sequence is TGTGCCAGCAAGGCAGGAGCTAACTATGGCTACACCTTC. This gives the protein CASKAGANYGYTF.

In regard to this clonotype: This may be a read error: a much more frequent sequence differs by one nucleotide. The V gene is TRBV7-8, the J gene TRBJ2-2; the match to TRBD2 covers 7 bases. CDR1 is SGHVS, CDR2 FQNEAQ, per germline. After removal of 4 bases from V and 6 bases from J, the junction contained 5 bases not matched to a gene. This CDR3 contains 14 residues. The CDR3 sequence is CASSSVRGAGELFF. CDR3 DNA: TGTGCCAGCAGCTCCGTACGGGGGGCCGGGGAGCTGTTTTTT.

As for this clonotype: A much larger clone differs by one base, so this may be a read error. V usage is TRBV9 and J usage is TRBJ2-1; 12 bases match TRBD2. Per the germline V gene, CDR1 is SGDLS and CDR2 is YYNGEE. The CDR3 has 16 amino acids. As DNA, the CDR3 is TGTGCCGGCAGCCTTGGACTAGCGGGGCCCACGGGGGAGCAGTTCTTC. It specifies CAGSLGLAGPTGEQFF.

This clonotype was recorded many times. The V call is TRBV7-2, the J call TRBJ2-5, with 8 positions matching TRBD2. The ends lost 1 base at V and 5 bases at J; junction bases unmatched: 3. CDR3 length equals 14 residues. The germline gives CDR1 SGHTA, CDR2 FQGNSA. The CDR3 loop is CASSLGGGGETQYF. As DNA, the CDR3 is TGTGCCAGCAGCTTAGGGGGCGGGGGGGAGACCCAGTACTTC.

Remarks on this clonotype: This clone may be a read error of a much larger clone one base away. The chain uses TRBV9 and TRBJ2-4; possibly TRBD1 or TRBD2 for D (5 bases each). Per the germline V gene, CDR1 is SGDLS and CDR2 is YYNGEE. The V end was cut by 0 bases, the J end by 13 bases, with 23 bases between. The CDR3 has 16 amino acids. CDR3 loop: CASSVGGTAGTYKQYF. The DNA for the CDR3 is TGTGCCAGCAGCGTAGGAGGGACGGCAGGAACCTACAAGCAGTACTTC.

Many counts were recorded for this clonotype. The V gene is TRBV20-1, the J gene TRBJ2-1; no clear D gene. V dropped 3 bases and J dropped 0 bases, with 9 bases sitting between them. This CDR3 spans 14 amino acids. The V gene's germline CDR1 is DFQATT and CDR2 SNEGSKA (reference sequence). The CDR3 nucleotides read TGCAGTGCTAGGCCGGCAAGCTCCTACAATGAGCAGTTCTTC. This sequence encodes CSARPASSYNEQFF.

This clonotype was recorded at least ten times. The chain carries TRBV4-1 and TRBJ2-3; 11 positions agree with TRBD2. In germline, CDR1 is MGHRA, CDR2 YSYEKL. J was trimmed by 4 bases and V by 1 base; bases with no gene match: 10. CDR3 length equals 18 residues. CDR3 nucleotide sequence: TGCGCCAGCAGCCAAGGGGCACTAGCGGGGGTACTCGCAGATACGCAGTATTTT. Translation gives CASSQGALAGVLADTQYF.

This clonotype was detected ten times or more. This sequence joins TRBV5-1 and TRBJ1-4; D remains ambiguous. Trimming removed 5 bases from V and 0 bases from J, with 5 bases in between. Germline V lookup: CDR1 SGHRS, CDR2 YFSETQ. This CDR3 has 13 residues. The CDR3 protein is CASSTTTNEKLFF. The CDR3 coding sequence is TGCGCCAGCAGTACTACAACTAATGAAAAACTGTTTTTT. Complete variable domain (other parts from reference TRBV5-1 and TRBJ1-4): KAGVTQTPRYLIKTRGQQVTLSCSPISGHRSVSWYQQTPGQGLQFLFEYFSETQRNKGNFPGRFSGRQFSNSRSEMNVSTLELGDSALYLCASSTTTNEKLFFGSGTQLSVL.

This clonotype was picked up a small number of times. It may be a read error: a sequence one base away is much more abundant. V is TRBV13 and J is TRBJ1-1; 7 bases are shared with TRBD1. Trimming took 4 bases from V and 4 from J; bases not matched to a gene: 6. CDR3 length equals 14 residues. From germline, CDR1 is PRHDT and CDR2 FYEKMQ (reference sequence). CDR3 loop: CASSSADRRTEAFF. In DNA form, the CDR3 reads TGTGCCAGCAGCTCCGCGGACAGGCGCACTGAAGCTTTCTTT.

This clonotype was counted many times. The chain combines TRBV5-4 with TRBJ2-5, with 9 nucleotides matching TRBD1. There are 15 residues in the CDR3. Germline values: CDR1 SGHNT, CDR2 YYREEE (reference sequence). V gave up 7 bases and J gave up 5 bases; unmatched junction bases: 12. In DNA, the CDR3 is TGTGCCAGCGATAACGGGACAGGGCCGTGGGAGACCCAGTACTTC. Its translation is CASDNGTGPWETQYF. Combining the CDR3 with reference TRBV5-4 and TRBJ2-5 gives the whole variable domain ETGVTQSPTHLIKTRGQQVTLRCSSQSGHNTVSWYQQALGQGPQFIFQYYREEENGRGNFPPRFSGLQFPNYSSELNVNALELDDSALYLCASDNGTGPWETQYFGPGTRLLVL.

This clonotype was seen more than once but under ten times. This chain links TRBV5-1 with TRBJ2-2; 8 bases are shared with TRBD2. The CDR3 is made up of 16 amino acids. V gave up 0 bases and J gave up 6 bases; unmatched junction bases: 7. CDR1 and CDR2 (germline): SGHRS, YFSETQ. This CDR3 is CASSLVNRGGPGELFF. The CDR3 region has the DNA TGCGCCAGCAGCTTGGTGAATCGGGGGGGCCCCGGGGAGCTGTTTTTT.

This clonotype showed up just a few times. The chain couples TRBV2 to TRBJ1-2; D is perhaps TRBD1 (6 bases). V gave up 7 bases and J gave up 0 bases, with 12 bases separating them. The CDR3 has 14 residues. The germline CDR1 and CDR2 sequences are SNHLY and FYNNEI. The CDR3 region is CASIGQGTNYGYTF. The CDR3 nucleotides are TGTGCCAGCATAGGGCAGGGGACTAACTATGGCTACACCTTC.

This chain connects TRBV19 to TRBJ1-1, with a tentative D call TRBD1 (6 bases). This CDR3 has 13 amino acids. Germline assignment: CDR1 LNHDA and CDR2 SQIVND (reference sequence). V was shortened by 6 bases and J by 4 bases, with 12 bases between the two germline ends. CDR3 nucleotides: TGTGCCAGTAGAAAACAGGGAGGCACTGAAGCTTTCTTT. Its protein product is CASRKQGGTEAFF.

This clonotype appeared many times. A much larger clone is a single base away; this may be a read error. V and J are TRBV9 and TRBJ2-1; TRBD2 matches at 7 bases. Matching the DNA end better, TRBJ2-7 makes the J call doubtful. This CDR3 contains 15 residues. Germline CDR1 reads SGDLS; CDR2 reads YYNGEE. As DNA, the CDR3 is TGTGCCAGCAGCGTAGGCGGGGGTGGCTACAATGAGCAGTACTTC. It specifies CASSVGGGGYNEQYF.

In this sample, this clonotype turned up many times. The V call is TRBV6-2 or TRBV6-3, the J call TRBJ2-7; D may be TRBD1 (6 bases). The CDR3 contains 12 residues. Germline CDR1 reads MNHEY; CDR2 reads SVGEGT. V lost 5 bases and J lost 9, with 14 bases in between. DNA of the CDR3: TGTGCCAGCAGTGAAACAGGGAGACGGCAGTACTTC. Translating gives CASSETGRRQYF.